This T cell receptor beta chain was profiled in a study of Japanese encephalitis immunity and Zika vaccine responses (dated by TCRdb to the early 2020s). Notes on the research overall: Each included participant got alum-adjuvanted ZPIV three times, at weeks 0, 4 and 28, with every dose being 5.0 ug. TCR repertoires from a few flavivirus-naive individuals were also analyzed at weeks 2, 6 and 52 after the start of ZPIV vaccination. The study tested whether CD4 T cell responses to the Zika vaccine were shaped by prior Japanese encephalitis virus (JEV) or yellow fever virus (YFV) vaccination. Stimulations used ZIKV structural-protein peptide pools split into flavivirus-conserved and non-conserved sets, or JEV or YFV peptides matching the pre-vaccination. Before ZPIV, about twelve participants got a single dose of YFV vaccine (YF-VAX), while 10 or so participants were flavivirus-naive. The ZIKV peptides, 15-mers that overlapped by 11 residues, were chosen for containing NetMHCpan/NetMHCII-predicted epitopes with affinity below 50 nM. For TCR sequencing, over 5 representative participants were chosen from each pre-vaccination group, with samples at week 0 (after pre-vaccination, before ZPIV) and week 52. About a dozen participants were given two doses of JEV vaccine (IXIARO) 28 days apart, two to three months before the first ZPIV dose.

This clonotype is considered large (0.1 to 1%). No qualities accompany the bases; no much larger clone lies one base away. PBMCs were stained with CellTrace CFSE and grown for 5 to 7 days in RPMI containing about 7.3% human serum and peptide pools at approximately 0.99 ug/mL each. Unfixed proliferating CD4 T cells were sorted on a BD FACSAria as live CD56-CD19-CD16-CD3+CD4+ CFSE-low cells. Enrolled adults were healthy and were found to be seronegative for ZIKV, JEV, YFV, DENV and WNV by microneutralization screening. Samples came from a phase 1, double-blinded, randomized, placebo-controlled trial of an alum-adjuvanted Zika purified-inactivated virus (ZPIV) vaccine. Peripheral blood mononuclear cells were isolated by standard procedure and were kept frozen in liquid nitrogen until use. Between the V and J ends, shortened by 2 bases and 5 bases respectively, the junction contains 9 bases. CDR3 length: 13 amino acids, cysteine to phenylalanine. Only CDR3 DNA is held: 39 bases, read in frame from base 1.

Library preparation used 5' RACE. TCRbeta libraries were pooled in proportion to their sorted cell numbers before sequencing. Total RNA from sorted cells was extracted with RNAzol RT, and cDNA was made with an oligo(dT) primer and a template-switching oligo. Using Kapa HiFi, PCR amplified the TCRbeta V-CDR3-J region between a SMARTer oligo primer and a TCRbeta constant-region primer. A second PCR added Illumina adaptors and sample-specific index barcodes, with HighPrep bead cleanup and Bioanalyzer confirmation of a roughly 650 bp band. Libraries were sequenced on an Illumina MiSeq with 2x151 bp paired-end reads. The source study handled its data this way. An in-house Java program demultiplexed the reads, and MiXCR assigned TCRbeta annotations and counted clonotypes. Repertoire overlap was measured with Morisita-Horn indices from the R package vegan, along with UPGMA clustering and Circos plots of recurring clonotypes. Shannon diversity and richness were normalized to the highest possible value given the input cell numbers, yielding values from 0 to 1. CDR3beta sequences were aligned using MUSCLE, distances were calculated using SeqinR, and multidimensional scaling was plotted in R. TCRdb reran the public reads through fastp at Q25 and MiXCR, keeping productive beta chains. Records with the same CDR3 protein are collapsed into one entry carrying the most frequent genes and DNA. V and J calls and clone size were set by TCRdb, not the authors. This sample comprises approximately 450 distinct CDR3 sequences, roughly 7.4% of them detected only once. The ten largest clones add up to 20% of the sample.

Results and caveats for the whole study, not just this receptor: Samples grouped by participant and showed no similarity between individuals, suggesting that no public TCRs were detected. Rather than the whole vaccinated cohort, the analysis covered just a subset of trial participants, namely those who received three doses and had adequate samples. Because there were not enough samples, the peptide pools could not be deconvoluted, which meant the specific peptides behind the cross-reactive responses went unidentified. CD8 T cell responses to ZIKV peptide pools were of very low magnitude and seen in only a few individuals. Repertoire similarity across time-points and stimulations was higher in JEV-pre-vaccinated donors than in YFV-pre-vaccinated donors, indicating more clonotypes shared between ZIKV and JEV stimulation. In JEV-pre-vaccinated donors, the repertoire richness of CD4 T cells responding to conserved ZIKV epitopes dropped significantly after ZPIV.

This material consisted of antigen-activated CD4+ T cells from blood, cultured, taken during a Zika inactivated vaccine study. Recombination connected TRBV12-3 or TRBV12-4 to TRBJ2-5, with no reliable assignment of the D segment. The TCR sequence derives from an adult woman who received an inactivated Zika virus vaccine. The base sequence is TGTGCCAGCAGTTTACCGGGTGTGGAGACCCAGTACTTC. This yields the protein CASSLPGVETQYF.